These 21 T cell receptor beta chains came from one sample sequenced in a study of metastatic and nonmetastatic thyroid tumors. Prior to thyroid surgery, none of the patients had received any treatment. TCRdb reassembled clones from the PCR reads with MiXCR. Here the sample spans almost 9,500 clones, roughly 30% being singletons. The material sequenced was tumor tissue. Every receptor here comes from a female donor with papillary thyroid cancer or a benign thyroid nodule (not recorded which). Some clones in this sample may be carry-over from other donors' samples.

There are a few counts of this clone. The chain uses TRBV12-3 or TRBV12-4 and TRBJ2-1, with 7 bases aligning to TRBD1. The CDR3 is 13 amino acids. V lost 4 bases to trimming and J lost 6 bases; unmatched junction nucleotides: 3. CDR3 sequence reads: CASSSDRANEQFF. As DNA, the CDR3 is TGTGCCAGCAGTTCCGACAGGGCCAATGAGCAGTTCTTC.

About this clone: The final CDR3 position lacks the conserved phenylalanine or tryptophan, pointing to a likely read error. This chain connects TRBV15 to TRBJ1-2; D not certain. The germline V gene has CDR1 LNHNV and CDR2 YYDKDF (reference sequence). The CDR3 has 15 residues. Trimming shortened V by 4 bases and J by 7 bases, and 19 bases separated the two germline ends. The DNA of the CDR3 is TGTGCCACCAGCAAGAGTGACTTATTCGGGCTTGGCTACACCCTC. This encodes CATSKSDLFGLGYTL.

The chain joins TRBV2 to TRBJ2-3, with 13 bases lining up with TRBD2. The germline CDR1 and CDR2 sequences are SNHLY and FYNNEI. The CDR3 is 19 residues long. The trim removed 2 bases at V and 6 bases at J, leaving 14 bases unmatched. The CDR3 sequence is CASSESGTSGTGAGDTQYF. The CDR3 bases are TGTGCCAGCAGTGAAAGTGGGACTAGCGGGACCGGAGCGGGCGATACGCAGTATTTT.

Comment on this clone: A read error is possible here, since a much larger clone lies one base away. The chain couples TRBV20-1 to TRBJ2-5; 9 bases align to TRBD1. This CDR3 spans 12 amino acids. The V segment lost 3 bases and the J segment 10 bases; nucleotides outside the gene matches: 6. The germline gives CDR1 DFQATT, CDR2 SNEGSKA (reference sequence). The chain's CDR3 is CSASRDREYQYF. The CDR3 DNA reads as TGCAGTGCTAGTCGGGACAGGGAGTACCAGTACTTC.

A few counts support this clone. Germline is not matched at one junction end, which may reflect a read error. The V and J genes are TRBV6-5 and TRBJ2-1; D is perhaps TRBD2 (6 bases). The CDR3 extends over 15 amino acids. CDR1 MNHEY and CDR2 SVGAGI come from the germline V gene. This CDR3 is CASSYSGPSYNGQFF. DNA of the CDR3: TGTGCCAGCAGTTATAGCGGTCCTTCCTACAATGGGCAGTTCTTC.

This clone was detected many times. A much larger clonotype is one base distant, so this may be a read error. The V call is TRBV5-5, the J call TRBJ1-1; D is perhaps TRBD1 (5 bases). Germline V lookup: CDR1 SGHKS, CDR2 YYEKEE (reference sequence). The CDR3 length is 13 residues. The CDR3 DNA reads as TGTGCCAGCAGCCTCAGGGTCTACACTGAAGCTCTCTTT. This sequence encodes CASSLRVYTEALF. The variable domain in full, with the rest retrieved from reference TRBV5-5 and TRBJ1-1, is DAGVTQSPTHLIKTRGQQVTLRCSPISGHKSVSWYQQVLGQGPQFIFQYYEKEERGRGNFPDRFSARQFPNYSSELNVNALLLGDSALYLCASSLRVYTEALFGQGTRLTVV.

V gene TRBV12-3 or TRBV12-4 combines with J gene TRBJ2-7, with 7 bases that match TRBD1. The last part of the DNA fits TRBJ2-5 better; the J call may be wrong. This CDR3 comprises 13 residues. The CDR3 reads CASSAGTEETQYF. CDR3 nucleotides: TGTGCCAGCAGTGCCGGGACAGAAGAGACCCAGTACTTC.

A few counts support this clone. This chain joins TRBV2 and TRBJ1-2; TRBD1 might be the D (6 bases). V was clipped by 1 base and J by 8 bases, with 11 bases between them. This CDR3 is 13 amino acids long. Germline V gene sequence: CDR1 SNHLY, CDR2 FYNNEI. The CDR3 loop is CASSEGGRTGYTF. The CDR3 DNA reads TGTGCCAGCAGTGAAGGGGGGCGTACGGGCTACACCTTC.

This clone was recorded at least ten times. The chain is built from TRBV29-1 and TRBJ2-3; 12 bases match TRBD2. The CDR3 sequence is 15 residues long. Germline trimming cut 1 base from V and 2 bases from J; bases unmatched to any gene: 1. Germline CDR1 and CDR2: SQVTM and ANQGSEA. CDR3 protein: CSVEGTSGITDTQYF. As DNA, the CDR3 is TGCAGCGTTGAAGGGACTAGCGGGATCACAGATACGCAGTATTTT.

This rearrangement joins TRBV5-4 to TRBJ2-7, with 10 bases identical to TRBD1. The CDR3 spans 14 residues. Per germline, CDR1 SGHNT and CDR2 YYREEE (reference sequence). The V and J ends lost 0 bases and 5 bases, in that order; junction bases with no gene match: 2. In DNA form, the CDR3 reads TGTGCCAGCAGCTTGGCCGGACAGGGGGACGAGCAGTACTTC. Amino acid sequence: CASSLAGQGDEQYF.

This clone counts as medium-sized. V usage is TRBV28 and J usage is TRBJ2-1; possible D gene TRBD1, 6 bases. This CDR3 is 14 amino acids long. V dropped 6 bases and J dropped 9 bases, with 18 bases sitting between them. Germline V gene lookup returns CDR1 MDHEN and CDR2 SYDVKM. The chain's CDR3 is CASRREHRASEQFF. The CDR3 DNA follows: TGTGCCAGCAGACGGGAACACAGGGCAAGTGAGCAGTTCTTC.

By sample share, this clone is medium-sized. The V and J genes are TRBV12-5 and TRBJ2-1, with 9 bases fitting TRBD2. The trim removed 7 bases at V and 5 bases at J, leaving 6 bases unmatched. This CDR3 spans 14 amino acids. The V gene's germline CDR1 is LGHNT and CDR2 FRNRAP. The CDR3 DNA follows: TGTGCTAGTGCGCTGGCGGGAGGGCACAATGAGCAGTTCTTC. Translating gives CASALAGGHNEQFF.

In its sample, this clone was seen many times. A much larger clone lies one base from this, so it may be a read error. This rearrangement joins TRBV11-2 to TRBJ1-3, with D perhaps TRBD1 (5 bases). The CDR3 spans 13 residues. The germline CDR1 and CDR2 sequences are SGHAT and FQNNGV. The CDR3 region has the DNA TGTGCCAGCAGCTTAGATCAGGGAAACACCATATGTTTT. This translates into CASSLDQGNTICF.

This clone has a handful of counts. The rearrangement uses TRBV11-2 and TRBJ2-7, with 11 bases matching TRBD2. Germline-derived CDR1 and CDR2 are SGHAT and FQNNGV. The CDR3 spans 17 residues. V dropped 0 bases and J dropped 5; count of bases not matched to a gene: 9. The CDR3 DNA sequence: TGTGCCAGCAGCTTAGATCCTAGCGGGAGGCTGATAGACGAGCAGTACTTC. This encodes CASSLDPSGRLIDEQYF.

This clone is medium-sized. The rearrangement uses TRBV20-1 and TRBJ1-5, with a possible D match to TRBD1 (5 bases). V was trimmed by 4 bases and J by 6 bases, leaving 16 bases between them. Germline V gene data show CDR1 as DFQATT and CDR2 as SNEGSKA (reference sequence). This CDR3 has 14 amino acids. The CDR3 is CSATDGDGGQPQHF. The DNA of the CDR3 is TGCAGTGCTACAGACGGCGATGGGGGTCAGCCCCAGCATTTT.

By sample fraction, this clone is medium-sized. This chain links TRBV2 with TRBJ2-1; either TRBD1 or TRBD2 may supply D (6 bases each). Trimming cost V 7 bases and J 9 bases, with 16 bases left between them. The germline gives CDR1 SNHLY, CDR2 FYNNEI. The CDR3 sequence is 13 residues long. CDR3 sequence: CASTIGGSAEQFF. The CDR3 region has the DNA TGTGCCAGCACAATAGGGGGGTCGGCTGAGCAGTTCTTC.

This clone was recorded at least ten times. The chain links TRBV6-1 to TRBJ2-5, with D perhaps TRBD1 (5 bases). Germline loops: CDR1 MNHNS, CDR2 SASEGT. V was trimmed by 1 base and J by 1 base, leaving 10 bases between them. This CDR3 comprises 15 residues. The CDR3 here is CASSEDAGSQETQYF. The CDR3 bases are TGTGCCAGCAGTGAAGATGCAGGGTCCCAAGAGACCCAGTACTTC.

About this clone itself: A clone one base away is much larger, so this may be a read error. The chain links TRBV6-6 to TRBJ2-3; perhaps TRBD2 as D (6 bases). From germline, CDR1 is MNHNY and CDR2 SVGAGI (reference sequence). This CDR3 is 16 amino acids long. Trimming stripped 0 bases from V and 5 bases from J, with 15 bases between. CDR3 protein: CASSYSLAVAVDTQYF. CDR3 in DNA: TGTGCCAGCAGTTACTCATTAGCGGTAGCGGTAGATACGCAGTATTTT.

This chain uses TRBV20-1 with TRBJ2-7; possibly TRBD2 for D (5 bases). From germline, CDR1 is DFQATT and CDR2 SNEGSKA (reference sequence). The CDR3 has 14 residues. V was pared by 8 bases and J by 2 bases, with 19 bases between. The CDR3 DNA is TGCAGTTCTTCGCCTGGACTTTCCGCCTACGAGCAGTACTTC. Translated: CSSSPGLSAYEQYF.

CDR3 sequence (DNA): TGTGCCAGCAGCAACGAGGGGCTAAAGCAGTACTTC. Protein: CASSNEGLKQYF. The chain employs TRBV5-5 and TRBJ2-7; D possibly matches TRBD1 or TRBD2 (5 bases each). Looked up from germline, CDR1 is SGHKS and CDR2 is YYEKEE (reference sequence). This CDR3 region has 12 residues. V dropped 4 bases and J dropped 8 bases, with 13 bases sitting between them.

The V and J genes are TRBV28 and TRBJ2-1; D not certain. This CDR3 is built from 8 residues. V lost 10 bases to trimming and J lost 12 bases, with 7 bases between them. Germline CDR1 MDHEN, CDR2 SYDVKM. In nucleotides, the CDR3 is TGTGCCAACCAGAGGCAGTTCTTC. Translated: CANQRQFF.